These 26 T cell receptor beta chains share one sample of origin, sequenced in a study of blood T cell repertoires in COVID-19. Sequenced by immunoSEQ multiplex PCR; TCRdb stores in-frame clones only, minus some. The table includes 300,000 to 500,000 clones, over 75% detected once. Material for sequencing was PBMCs or T cells enriched from blood (not recorded which). The receptors originated from a woman aged 30 to 39 with acute COVID-19.

CDR3 sequence (DNA): TGCGCCAGCATCGAGGGGGCCGGGGAGCAGTTCTTC. The encoded protein is CASIEGAGEQFF. The genes are TRBV10-2 and TRBJ2-1, with 7 bases fitting TRBD1. In germline, CDR1 is WSHSY, CDR2 SAAADI. V dropped 7 bases and J dropped 10; count of bases not matched to a gene: 7. CDR3 size: 12 residues.

In this sample, this clone turned up a few times. The chain couples TRBV4-1 to TRBJ1-2; D remains unclear. CDR3 length equals 15 residues. V dropped 5 bases and J dropped 5 bases, with 18 bases sitting between them. In germline, CDR1 is MGHRA, CDR2 YSYEKL. The CDR3 region is CASSTRDPSGYGYTF. In DNA form, the CDR3 reads TGCGCCAGCAGCACCCGAGACCCCTCCGGGTATGGCTACACCTTC.

This clone showed up just once. The rearrangement joins TRBV28 to TRBJ2-5; D is ambiguous. CDR3 length: 14 amino acids. Germline V CDR1 and CDR2: MDHEN, SYDVKM. Trimming cost V 6 bases and J 5 bases, with 16 bases left between them. The CDR3 DNA sequence: TGTGCCAGCAGCCTTCTTTCGGCTAGGGAGACCCAGTACTTC. Residues: CASSLLSARETQYF.

The chain joins TRBV3-1 (or the pseudogene TRBV3-2) to TRBJ2-1; D call uncertain. The CDR3 runs 15 residues. Trimming removed 1 base at V and 2 bases at J, with 9 bases between. The V gene's germline CDR1 is LGHDT and CDR2 YNNKEL (reference sequence). The CDR3 sequence: CASSQAVPAYNEQFF. DNA for the CDR3: TGTGCCAGCAGCCAAGCCGTACCAGCCTACAATGAGCAGTTCTTC.

In its sample, this clone was seen a few times. The chain has TRBV14 and TRBJ1-2; D remains ambiguous. This CDR3 region has 13 residues. The germline V gene encodes CDR1 SGHDN and CDR2 FVKESK. V lost 4 bases, J lost 2 bases, and 8 bases lay in between. As DNA, the CDR3 is TGTGCCAGCAGCCCGGTTCCAAACTATGGCTACACCTTC. It specifies CASSPVPNYGYTF.

The V call is TRBV5-1, the J call TRBJ2-7; 8 bases map to TRBD1. The CDR3 runs 15 residues. The V segment lost 1 base and the J segment 6 bases; nucleotides outside the gene matches: 9. CDR1 and CDR2 (germline): SGHRS, YFSETQ. The CDR3, as DNA: TGCGCCAGCAGCTTGTTCGGACAGGGAATGGTCGAGCAGTACTTC. Translating gives CASSLFGQGMVEQYF.

This clone appeared a few times. The gene calls are TRBV18 and TRBJ1-2; the match to TRBD1 covers 10 bases. CDR1 and CDR2 from the germline V gene are KGHSH and LQKENI. With V trimmed by 8 bases and J by 7 bases, 10 bases remained unmatched. CDR3 length equals 14 residues. CDR3 residues: CASITGTGDFGYTF. CDR3 nucleotide sequence: TGTGCCAGCATTACGGGGACAGGGGACTTTGGCTACACCTTC.

CDR3 in DNA: TGTGCCAGTAGCCGGGTGGCAGGGGAAGGCTATCAGTATTTT. It encodes CASSRVAGEGYQYF. J is TRBJ2-3 and V is TRBV19, with D possibly being TRBD1 (6 bases). Trimming left V 6 bases short and J 12 bases short, with 22 bases between. CDR3 length equals 14 residues. Germline V CDR1 and CDR2: LNHDA, SQIVND (reference sequence).

CDR3 DNA: TGTGCCAGTAGTCCAGCACAGACAGTGAACACTGAAGCTTTCTTT. It specifies CASSPAQTVNTEAFF. The rearrangement joins TRBV19 to TRBJ1-1; tentatively, D is TRBD1 (5 bases). The germline V and J ends were trimmed by 5 bases and 0 bases, with 13 bases remaining between them. The germline gives CDR1 LNHDA, CDR2 SQIVND (reference sequence). CDR3 length equals 15 residues.

V and J are TRBV7-3 and TRBJ1-1; a weak D match, TRBD1 (5 bases). Between the trimmed V and J ends, which lost 6 bases and 5 bases, there was a span of 28 bases. This CDR3 has 18 residues. Germline-derived CDR1 and CDR2 are SGHTA and FQGTGA. Here the CDR3 DNA reads TGTGCCAGCAGTCAAACCCCCGCCGGGACTCCGAAAGAGACTGAAGCTTTCTTT. Translating gives CASSQTPAGTPKETEAFF.

The table lists this clone with a few counts. V gene TRBV27 combines with J gene TRBJ2-2; 10 bases agree with TRBD1. Unmatched junction bases numbered 13, after V lost 5 bases and J lost 7 bases. CDR3 length equals 17 residues. Germline CDR1 and CDR2: MNHEY and SMNVEV (reference sequence). The CDR3 nucleotides read TGTGCCAGCAGTAACCGGGACAGGGGAACGTCGAGCGGGGAGCTGTTTTTT. Protein product: CASSNRDRGTSSGELFF.

The CDR3 coding sequence is TGTGCCAGCTCACCCGCTGGGGCCACAGATACGCAGTATTTT. Protein sequence: CASSPAGATDTQYF. The rearrangement uses TRBV18 and TRBJ2-3; tentative D call: TRBD1 (5 bases). The V end was cut by 3 bases, the J end by 2 bases, with 9 bases between. The CDR3 sequence is 14 residues long. Germline CDR1 and CDR2: KGHSH and LQKENI.

V gene TRBV27 combines with J gene TRBJ1-5, with a weak D call TRBD1 (6 bases). The length of the CDR3 is 15 residues. The V and J ends lost 0 bases and 5 bases respectively, with 11 bases between them. CDR1 and CDR2 from the germline V gene are MNHEY and SMNVEV (reference sequence). DNA of the CDR3: TGTGCCAGCAGTTTATCGATCGCAGGGGATCAGCCCCAGCATTTT. It is translated as CASSLSIAGDQPQHF.

This clone appeared a few times. The CDR3 spells CATSDEGSGALYEQYF. The CDR3 nucleotides are TGTGCCACCAGTGATGAAGGAAGCGGCGCCCTCTACGAGCAGTACTTC. This chain uses TRBV24-1 with TRBJ2-7; TRBD2 might be the D (5 bases). The V end lost 3 bases, the J end lost 3 bases, and 17 bases lay between the germline ends. Looked up from germline, CDR1 is KGHDR and CDR2 is SFDVKD. The CDR3 consists of 16 residues.

This clone has only one observation. The rearrangement joins TRBV19 to TRBJ2-3; TRBD2 matches at 9 bases. Per germline, CDR1 LNHDA and CDR2 SQIVND (reference sequence). The CDR3 loop spans 15 amino acids. V lost 5 bases to trimming and J lost 1 base; unmatched junction nucleotides: 4. In nucleotides, the CDR3 is TGTGCCAGTAGTCCTCAGCGGGGGGGCACAGATACGCAGTATTTT. Translated, it gives CASSPQRGGTDTQYF.

The chain is built from TRBV3-1 (or the pseudogene TRBV3-2) and TRBJ2-7; D not resolved. Germline CDR1 is LGHDT and CDR2 is YNNKEL (reference sequence). This CDR3 has 13 residues. Trimming pared 0 bases from V and 4 bases from J, leaving 7 bases between. The CDR3 loop reads CASSQDQQYEQYF. The DNA for the CDR3 is TGTGCCAGCAGCCAAGATCAACAATACGAGCAGTACTTC.

This clone was seen only once. The chain couples TRBV25-1 to TRBJ2-5; 9 bases match TRBD1. CDR1 and CDR2 from the germline V gene are MGHDK and SYGVNS. This CDR3 is 16 amino acids long. J was trimmed by 1 base and V by 5 bases; bases with no gene match: 8. Written as DNA, the CDR3 is TGTGCCAGCAGTAGTACAGGGGGCCTCCCCCAAGAGACCCAGTACTTC. It encodes CASSSTGGLPQETQYF.

The chain uses TRBV29-1 and TRBJ1-4, with TRBD1 as a possible D gene (5 bases). Germline values: CDR1 SQVTM, CDR2 ANQGSEA. V shed 7 bases and J shed 7 bases, with 13 bases lying between them. The CDR3 is made up of 12 amino acids. CDR3 coding DNA: TGCAGCGGGGGGGTGTTCGGTGAAAAACTGTTTTTT. Protein product: CSGGVFGEKLFF.

The chain employs TRBV7-9 and TRBJ1-1, with a weak D call TRBD1 (6 bases). Trimming cost V 5 bases and J 6 bases, with 16 bases left between them. The CDR3 extends over 14 amino acids. Germline V gives CDR1 SEHNR, CDR2 FQNEAQ (reference sequence). The CDR3 loop reads CASSHLYRDPEAFF. CDR3 in DNA: TGTGCCAGCAGCCACCTTTACAGGGATCCTGAAGCTTTCTTT.

This chain links TRBV4-3 with TRBJ2-3, with 16 bases fitting TRBD2. V lost 4 bases, J lost 5 bases, and 3 bases stayed unmatched. Per germline, CDR1 LGHNA and CDR2 YSLEER. CDR3 length: 16 residues. The CDR3 here is CASSLGTSGGVDTQYF. CDR3 bases: TGCGCCAGCAGCCTCGGGACTAGCGGGGGGGTAGATACGCAGTATTTT.

CDR3: CASSDRVGVGGKNIQYF. The CDR3 DNA reads as TGTGCCAGCAGTGATCGGGTCGGGGTCGGTGGCAAAAACATTCAGTACTTC. The gene calls are TRBV6-1 and TRBJ2-4; perhaps TRBD2 as D (5 bases). Germline CDR1 is MNHNS and CDR2 is SASEGT. V lost 3 bases and J 3 bases, leaving 18 bases between the germline ends. The CDR3 covers 17 residues.

This clone was seen only a few times. This rearrangement joins TRBV30 to TRBJ2-3, with D possibly TRBD2 on 6 matching bases. The CDR3 contains 15 residues. Germline-derived CDR1 and CDR2 are GTSNPN and SVGIG (reference sequence). Trimming stripped 3 bases from V and 6 bases from J, with 19 bases between. CDR3 sequence: CAWSGDSGWGDTQYF. DNA for the CDR3: TGTGCCTGGAGCGGGGACTCAGGATGGGGGGATACGCAGTATTTT. Full variable domain (outside the CDR3, taken from reference TRBV30 and TRBJ2-3): SQTIHQWPATLVQPVGSPLSLECTVEGTSNPNLYWYRQAAGRGLQLLFYSVGIGQISSEVPQNLSASRPQDRQFILSSKKLLLSDSGFYLCAWSGDSGWGDTQYFGPGTRLTVL.

This chain joins TRBV4-2 and TRBJ2-2; D gene uncertain. The CDR3 spans 16 residues. V shed 7 bases and J shed 3 bases, with 18 bases lying between them. Germline V gene lookup returns CDR1 LGHNA and CDR2 YNFKEQ. The CDR3 DNA reads TGTGCCAGCAACAAACCGAGTGGGCCGGACACCGGGGAGCTGTTTTTT. Its translation is CASNKPSGPDTGELFF.

This clone was seen only once. This chain joins TRBV27 and TRBJ1-6, with D unresolved. The CDR3 has 10 amino acids. Trimming shortened V by 10 bases and J by 7 bases, and 5 bases separated the two germline ends. The germline V gene encodes CDR1 MNHEY and CDR2 SMNVEV (reference sequence). The DNA of the CDR3 is TGTGCCACCCCAAATTCACCCCTCCACTTT. Protein product: CATPNSPLHF.

This clone was detected only once. CDR3 sequence: CASSPWTSGGTGELFF. The DNA for the CDR3 is TGTGCCAGCAGCCCCTGGACTAGCGGGGGCACCGGGGAGCTGTTTTTT. The chain employs TRBV7-2 and TRBJ2-2; TRBD2 aligns across 13 bases. The V segment lost 5 bases and the J segment 4 bases; nucleotides outside the gene matches: 4. The CDR3 loop spans 16 amino acids. Germline V gene lookup returns CDR1 SGHTA and CDR2 FQGNSA.

This chain joins TRBV19 and TRBJ1-1; the D is unclear. Between the trimmed V and J ends, which lost 7 bases and 1 base, there was a span of 13 bases. Germline lookup yields CDR1 LNHDA and CDR2 SQIVND (reference sequence). This CDR3 spans 14 amino acids. The CDR3 spells CASNDLRGNTEAFF. The CDR3 nucleotides are TGTGCCAGTAATGACCTGCGGGGGAACACTGAAGCTTTCTTT.